The table lists the clone carrying this T cell receptor (beta chain) with many counts. The antigen is not known. The data stem from a study of CD8 T cells in ankylosing spondylitis. Broader study findings: Disease-linked clones were reportedly significantly enriched in matched ankylosing spondylitis synovial fluid.

Quantitative barcoded 5'-RACE was used to prepare TCR beta libraries. TCRdb analysed the 5' RACE reads with MiXCR anew, one entry per CDR3 protein. The table records about 340,000 distinct CDR3 sequences, roughly 14% of them present only once. Material: blood, either unsorted or a sorted T cell fraction (not recorded which). This sequence was found in a male donor with ankylosing spondylitis or in good health (not recorded which).

For the CDR3, the DNA is TGTGCCAGCACTCCGGGGTCCGGCGGGAACACTGAAGCTTTCTTT. It codes for CASTPGSGGNTEAFF. V is TRBV12-3 or TRBV12-4 and J is TRBJ1-1; D call uncertain. The CDR3 runs 15 residues. Trimming removed 7 bases at V and 1 base at J, with 16 bases between.